This TCR beta chain was documented in a study of blood T cell repertoires in COVID-19. Study in general: Whether acute or convalescent, the COVID-19 samples came from the United States, Italy and Spain. The cDNA or gDNA used as material had been derived from T cells, B-cell-depleted T cells, or PBMCs.

The CDR3 totals 14 residues. The V end lost 2 bases, the J end lost 5 bases, and 7 bases lay between the germline ends. Germline CDR1 MNHNS, CDR2 SASEGT. In the study's own analysis: Quantification of nucleated cells was approximated via reference gene primer amplification. Sequencing used immunoSEQ multiplex PCR; TCRdb keeps in-frame clones, though not all of them. V and J calls and clone size come straight from that table; D and trimming were deduced from the DNA. The sample lists fewer than 200,000 clones, 90% occurring once. Sequenced input: peripheral blood. The chain carries TRBV6-1 and TRBJ1-6, with D possibly being TRBD1 (5 bases). This TCR derives from a man between 50 and 59 years old with acute or convalescent COVID-19. The DNA of the CDR3 is TGTGCCAGCAGTGAACCGGGGGATAATTCACCCCTCCACTTT. Protein product: CASSEPGDNSPLHF.